These T cell receptor beta chains were read from a single sample in a study of T cell repertoires in cytomegalovirus infection. For these receptors, no antigen is known. MiXCR, run by TCRdb on the reads, gives a single entry per CDR3 protein. The table records approximately 770,000 distinct CDR3 sequences, roughly 28% of them present only once. The material sequenced was cultured CD8+ T cells from PBMCs, taken from culture after CMV antigen stimulation. All receptors come from a human donor in good health (CMV status not recorded). Some clones in this sample may be carry-over from other donors' samples. The CDR3 runs from the conserved cysteine through the conserved F or W. D genes are given only for firm matches.

TRBV28	-	CASSFLSTLNTEAFF
TRBV6-5	-	CASSYAQGLGTEAFF
TRBV20-1	-	CSARDDGAGNQPQHF
TRBV6-6	-	CASFGSTDTQYF
TRBV10-3	-	CAIGIQDEQFF
TRBV7-8	-	CASSISVYTQYF
TRBV7-4	-	CASSHSAGNEQFF
TRBV28	-	CASSFGQNRDTQYF
TRBV3-1	TRBD2	CASSQEWRGGSDTQYF
TRBV7-9	-	CASSPGWRDPNQPQHF
TRBV27	-	CASSFHRGGPNYGYTF
TRBV18	-	CASSPSRSAQETQYF
TRBV6-5	TRBD1	CASSYPDRQGFTEAFF
TRBV7-8	TRBD2	CASSGFLAGAFTGELFF
TRBV7-4	-	CASSSSRQIQETQYF
TRBV18	-	CASSPGFRNRNGYTF
TRBV20-1	TRBD2	CSARDGVAGLSTDTQYF
TRBV27	-	CASSFGSPNSPLHF
TRBV7-6	-	CASSLPQSSYNSPLHF
TRBV10-3	TRBD2	CAIRPSGLSYEQYF
TRBV7-8	-	CASSLAHGGTDTQYF
TRBV7-8	-	CASSSKGEPSYNEQFF
TRBV5-5	-	CASSLDYPAYNEQFF
TRBV2	-	CASSVSAAGSSYEQYF
TRBV10-3	TRBD1	CAISEGTGGGITDTQYF
TRBV2	-	CAGSSVMDGYTF
TRBV12-3/TRBV12-4	TRBD1	CASSWDRGRFTGELFF
TRBV29-1	-	CSVEVQGYEQYF
TRBV19	-	CASSIGSGNNQPQHF
TRBV7-2	-	CASSLAWGRYSGANVLTF
TRBV12-3/TRBV12-4	TRBD1	CASSLDRAHGEKLFF
TRBV11-2	-	CASSLVITVVRSYEQYF